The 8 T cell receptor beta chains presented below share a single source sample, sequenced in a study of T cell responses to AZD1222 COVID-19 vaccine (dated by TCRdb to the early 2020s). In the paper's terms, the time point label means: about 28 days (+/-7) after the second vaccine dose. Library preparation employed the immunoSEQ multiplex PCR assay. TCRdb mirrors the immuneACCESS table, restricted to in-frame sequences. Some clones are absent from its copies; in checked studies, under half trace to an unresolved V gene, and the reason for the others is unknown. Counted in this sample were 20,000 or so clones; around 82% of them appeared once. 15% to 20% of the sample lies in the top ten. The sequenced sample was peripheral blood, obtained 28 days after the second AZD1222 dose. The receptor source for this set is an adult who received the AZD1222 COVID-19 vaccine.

The CDR3 DNA reads as TGTGCCAGCAGCTCCGACAGGAATTCACCCCTCCACTTT. The encoded protein is CASSSDRNSPLHF. The rearrangement uses TRBV5-4 and TRBJ1-6; D is possibly TRBD1 (6 bases). With 3 bases removed from V and 7 bases from J, the gap between germline ends came to 8 bases. The CDR3 contains 13 residues. Germline-derived CDR1 and CDR2 are SGHNT and YYREEE (reference sequence).

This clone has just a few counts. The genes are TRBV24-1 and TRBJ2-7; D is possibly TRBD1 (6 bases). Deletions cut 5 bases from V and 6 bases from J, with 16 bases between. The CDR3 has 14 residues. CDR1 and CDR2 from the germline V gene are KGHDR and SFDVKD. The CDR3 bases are TGTGCCACCAGTGCGACAGGACCAACCAGCGAGCAGTACTTC. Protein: CATSATGPTSEQYF.

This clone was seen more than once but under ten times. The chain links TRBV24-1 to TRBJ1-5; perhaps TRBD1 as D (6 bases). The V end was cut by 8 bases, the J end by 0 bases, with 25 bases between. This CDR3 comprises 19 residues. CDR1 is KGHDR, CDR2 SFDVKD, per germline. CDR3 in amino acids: CATKARIKWDIYSNQPQHF. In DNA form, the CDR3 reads TGTGCCACCAAAGCCAGAATAAAATGGGACATTTATAGCAATCAGCCCCAGCATTTT.

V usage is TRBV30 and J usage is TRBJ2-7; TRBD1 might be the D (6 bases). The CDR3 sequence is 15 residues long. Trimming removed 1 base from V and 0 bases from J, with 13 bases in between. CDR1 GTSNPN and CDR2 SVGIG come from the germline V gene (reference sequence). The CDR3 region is CAWSARDTYSYEQYF. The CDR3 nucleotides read TGTGCCTGGAGTGCCCGGGACACCTACTCCTACGAGCAGTACTTC.

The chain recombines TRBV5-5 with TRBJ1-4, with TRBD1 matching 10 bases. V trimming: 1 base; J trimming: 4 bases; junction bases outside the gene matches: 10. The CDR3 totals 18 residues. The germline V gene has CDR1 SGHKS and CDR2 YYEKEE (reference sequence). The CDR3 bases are TGTGCCAGCAGCTTGACCGGGACAGGGGAATCTCTTAATGAAAAACTGTTTTTT. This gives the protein CASSLTGTGESLNEKLFF. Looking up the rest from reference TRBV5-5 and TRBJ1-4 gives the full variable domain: DAGVTQSPTHLIKTRGQQVTLRCSPISGHKSVSWYQQVLGQGPQFIFQYYEKEERGRGNFPDRFSARQFPNYSSELNVNALLLGDSALYLCASSLTGTGESLNEKLFFGSGTQLSVL.

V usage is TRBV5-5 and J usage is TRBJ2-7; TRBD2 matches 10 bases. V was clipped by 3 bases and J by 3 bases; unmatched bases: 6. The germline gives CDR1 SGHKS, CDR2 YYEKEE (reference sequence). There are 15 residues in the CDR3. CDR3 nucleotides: TGTGCCAGCAGCTCCAAACTAGCGGGAAGCTACGAGCAGTACTTC. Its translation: CASSSKLAGSYEQYF.

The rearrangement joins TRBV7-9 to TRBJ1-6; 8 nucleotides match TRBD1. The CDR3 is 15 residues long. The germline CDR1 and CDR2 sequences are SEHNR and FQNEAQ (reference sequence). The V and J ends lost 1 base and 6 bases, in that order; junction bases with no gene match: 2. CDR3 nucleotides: TGTGCCAGCAGCTTAGGGGACAGGAGTAATTCACCCCTCCACTTT. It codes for CASSLGDRSNSPLHF.

The CDR3 coding sequence is TGTGCCAGCAGCTCACCGCCCGCGGGAGTTAGCTCTGGAAACACCATATATTTT. Protein product: CASSSPPAGVSSGNTIYF. The J gene is TRBJ1-3, the V gene TRBV7-6; no clear D. The CDR3 consists of 18 residues. Germline lookup yields CDR1 SGHVS and CDR2 FNYEAQ. V was trimmed by 4 bases and J by 0 bases, leaving 19 bases between them. The full variable domain, its missing parts supplied by reference TRBV7-6 and TRBJ1-3, is GAGVSQSPRYKVTKRGQDVALRCDPISGHVSLYWYRQALGQGPEFLTYFNYEAQQDKSGLPNDRFSAERPEGSISTLTIQRTEQRDSAMYRCASSSPPAGVSSGNTIYFGEGSWLTVV.